The 27 T cell receptor beta chains reported below all come from one sample, sequenced in a study of a mutant IDH1 vaccine in newly diagnosed glioma. Regarding time point: baseline, week 1 (first vaccination visit). The sample's treatment: pre-vaccination baseline after standard-of-care therapy. Data came from immunoSEQ multiplex PCR; TCRdb stores just in-frame clones and leaves some out. The table has approximately 92,000 clones, around 82% seen once. The source was PBMCs, collected from a glioma patient treated with radiotherapy, temozolomide or both. These receptors came from a woman in her forties or fifties with glioma.

V gene TRBV4-1 combines with J gene TRBJ2-5; TRBD2 agrees at 10 bases. V lost 5 bases to trimming and J lost 2 bases; unmatched junction nucleotides: 8. The CDR3 is 16 residues long. Germline CDR1 and CDR2: MGHRA and YSYEKL. The chain's CDR3 is CASSARSGGVQETQYF. The CDR3 DNA follows: TGCGCCAGCAGCGCAAGGAGCGGGGGGGTACAAGAGACCCAGTACTTC.

This chain links TRBV6-1 with TRBJ1-4; D is unresolved. V dropped 4 bases and J dropped 7 bases, with 13 bases sitting between them. Germline V lookup: CDR1 MNHNS, CDR2 SASEGT. The CDR3 spans 14 residues. CDR3 DNA sequence: TGTGCCAGCAGTGCTCTTAGCACAGTTGAAAAACTGTTTTTT. Its protein is CASSALSTVEKLFF.

This clone has just a few counts. The chain employs TRBV7-9 and TRBJ1-4; D unclear. CDR1 is SEHNR and CDR2 is FQNEAQ in the germline V gene (reference sequence). This CDR3 contains 12 residues. V shed 5 bases and J shed 8 bases, with 9 bases lying between them. CDR3 region: CASSRGGEKLFF. The CDR3 coding sequence is TGTGCCAGCAGCCGTGGAGGAGAAAAACTGTTTTTT.

The V gene is TRBV25-1, the J gene TRBJ1-2; tentative D call: TRBD1 (5 bases). The CDR3 loop spans 14 amino acids. V lost 7 bases to trimming and J lost 9 bases, with 21 bases between them. CDR1 and CDR2 from the germline V gene are MGHDK and SYGVNS. The CDR3 sequence is CASNLAGLGSSYTF. The CDR3 region has the DNA TGTGCCAGCAACCTCGCGGGGCTCGGTTCTAGCTACACCTTC.

This clone was seen only a few times. V usage is TRBV9 and J usage is TRBJ1-1, with 8 bases fitting TRBD1. Germline values: CDR1 SGDLS, CDR2 YYNGEE. The CDR3 length is 12 residues. V lost 1 base, J lost 8 bases, and 1 base stayed unmatched. The chain's CDR3 is CASSVNRGEAFF. CDR3 DNA sequence: TGTGCCAGCAGCGTAAACAGGGGGGAAGCTTTCTTT.

The V call is TRBV5-1, the J call TRBJ1-1; no clear D gene. Between the trimmed V and J ends, which lost 4 bases and 1 base, there was a span of 11 bases. The CDR3 length is 14 residues. Germline loops: CDR1 SGHRS, CDR2 YFSETQ. In DNA, the CDR3 is TGCGCCAGCAGCCCCGGTGGGAAGAACACTGAAGCTTTCTTT. Its translation: CASSPGGKNTEAFF.

The V call is TRBV7-2, the J call TRBJ2-5; D is perhaps TRBD2 (5 bases). Germline V gene data show CDR1 as SGHTA and CDR2 as FQGNSA. V was shortened by 5 bases and J by 4 bases, with 14 bases between the two germline ends. CDR3 size: 14 residues. The CDR3 reads CASSPLRDSETQYF. The CDR3 nucleotides read TGTGCCAGCAGCCCATTACGGGATTCAGAGACCCAGTACTTC.

This chain joins TRBV5-8 and TRBJ1-4; no reliable D call. Germline V CDR1 and CDR2: SGHTS, YDEGEE. The V end lost 0 bases, the J end lost 8 bases, and 14 bases lay between the germline ends. The length of the CDR3 is 15 residues. CDR3 bases: TGTGCCAGCAGCTTGGAAGTTGGAATGGGGGAAAAACTGTTTTTT. Its protein product is CASSLEVGMGEKLFF. Complete variable domain (other parts from reference TRBV5-8 and TRBJ1-4): EAGVTQSPTHLIKTRGQQATLRCSPISGHTSVYWYQQALGLGLQFLLWYDEGEERNRGNFPPRFSGRQFPNYSSELNVNALELEDSALYLCASSLEVGMGEKLFFGSGTQLSVL.

The rearrangement links TRBV7-6 to TRBJ2-3, with no clear D. Germline-derived CDR1 and CDR2 are SGHVS and FNYEAQ. V was trimmed by 0 bases and J by 1 base, leaving 2 bases between them. This CDR3 region has 13 residues. The CDR3 is CASSLARTDTQYF. The CDR3 DNA reads as TGTGCCAGCAGCTTAGCCCGCACAGATACGCAGTATTTT.

V and J are TRBV5-1 and TRBJ2-6; 7 positions match TRBD1. CDR1 and CDR2 (germline): SGHRS, YFSETQ. The CDR3 extends over 18 amino acids. The trim removed 3 bases at V and 1 base at J, leaving 10 bases unmatched. The CDR3 sequence is CASSWDTGALSGANVLTF. CDR3 DNA: TGCGCCAGCAGCTGGGATACAGGGGCACTTTCTGGGGCCAACGTCCTGACTTTC.

With respect to this clone: The same CDR3 also results from other DNA sequences found in this sample. J is TRBJ2-7 and V is TRBV5-4; TRBD1 matches at 12 bases. The trim removed 3 bases at V and 4 bases at J, leaving 5 bases unmatched. The CDR3 extends over 15 amino acids. CDR1 and CDR2 from the germline V gene are SGHNT and YYREEE (reference sequence). CDR3 residues: CASSSPGQGAYEQYF. The CDR3 bases are TGTGCCAGCAGCTCCCCGGGACAGGGGGCTTACGAGCAGTACTTC.

J is TRBJ2-7 and V is TRBV29-1; the D gene is possibly TRBD1 (5 bases). V lost 4 bases, J lost 4 bases, and 11 bases lay in between. Germline CDR1 reads SQVTM; CDR2 reads ANQGSEA. This CDR3 is 12 amino acids long. The CDR3 nucleotides are TGCAGCGTTGCTGGACAAAAATACGAGCAGTACTTC. Translating gives CSVAGQKYEQYF.

The rearrangement joins TRBV19 to TRBJ2-2; 8 nucleotides align to TRBD2. This CDR3 has 18 residues. Looked up from germline, CDR1 is LNHDA and CDR2 is SQIVND (reference sequence). With 4 bases clipped from V and 1 base from J, the junction kept 11 bases outside the gene matches. CDR3 amino acids: CASSRVSGAPGNTGELFF. Here the CDR3 DNA reads TGTGCCAGTAGTAGAGTTAGCGGGGCCCCGGGGAACACCGGGGAGCTGTTTTTT. The whole variable domain, filled in from reference TRBV19 and TRBJ2-2, reads DGGITQSPKYLFRKEGQNVTLSCEQNLNHDAMYWYRQDPGQGLRLIYYSQIVNDFQKGDIAEGYSVSREKKESFPLTVTSAQKNPTAFYLCASSRVSGAPGNTGELFFGEGSRLTVL.

V gene TRBV9 combines with J gene TRBJ2-7, with TRBD1 matching 8 bases. Germline lookup yields CDR1 SGDLS and CDR2 YYNGEE. Germline trimming cut 2 bases from V and 4 bases from J; bases unmatched to any gene: 8. The CDR3 extends over 15 amino acids. CDR3 protein: CASSVTGDQRYEQYF. The CDR3 DNA reads TGTGCCAGCAGCGTGACAGGGGATCAGCGGTACGAGCAGTACTTC.

The rearrangement links TRBV6-5 to TRBJ1-6, with a tentative D call TRBD1 (6 bases). Trimming took off 5 bases at V and 4 bases at J, with 9 bases between the two ends. CDR3 size: 14 residues. The germline V gene encodes CDR1 MNHEY and CDR2 SVGAGI. The CDR3 DNA reads as TGTGCCAGCAGTGTGGACAGATATAATTCACCCCTCCACTTT. It specifies CASSVDRYNSPLHF.

This CDR3 reads CASSLRLASNEQFF. The CDR3 DNA reads TGTGCCAGCAGCCTAAGACTAGCGAGTAATGAGCAGTTCTTC. The chain employs TRBV11-2 and TRBJ2-1; 8 bases fit TRBD2. J gave up 7 bases and V 5 bases, and 7 bases lay outside the gene matches. This CDR3 has 14 amino acids. Germline CDR1 SGHAT, CDR2 FQNNGV.

This clone appeared a single time. V is TRBV4-3 and J is TRBJ2-5, with TRBD2 matching 11 bases. V lost 2 bases and J lost 3; bases outside the gene matches: 11. CDR1 LGHNA and CDR2 YSLEER come from the germline V gene. CDR3 length equals 18 residues. The CDR3 region has the DNA TGCGCCAGCAGCCAACACACTCGGGCTAGCGGGGGGAAAGAGACCCAGTACTTC. This sequence encodes CASSQHTRASGGKETQYF.

The chain combines TRBV18 with TRBJ2-2; tentatively, D is TRBD2 (5 bases). The CDR3 consists of 16 residues. V shed 0 bases and J shed 1 base, with 9 bases lying between them. The germline V gene encodes CDR1 KGHSH and CDR2 LQKENI. This CDR3 is CASSPPSGWNTGELFF. In nucleotides, the CDR3 is TGTGCCAGCTCACCACCGTCGGGGTGGAACACCGGGGAGCTGTTTTTT. The whole variable domain, remainder taken from reference TRBV18 and TRBJ2-2, is NAGVMQNPRHLVRRRGQEARLRCSPMKGHSHVYWYRQLPEEGLKFMVYLQKENIIDESGMPKERFSAEFPKEGPSILRIQQVVRGDSAAYFCASSPPSGWNTGELFFGEGSRLTVL.

In DNA form, the CDR3 reads TGCGCCAGCAGCTTGGCCCCGGGTGCCTATGGCTACACCTTC. It translates to CASSLAPGAYGYTF. The chain employs TRBV5-1 and TRBJ1-2, with no clear D. Germline V gene data show CDR1 as SGHRS and CDR2 as YFSETQ. Trimming cost V 0 bases and J 4 bases, with 10 bases left between them. The CDR3 extends over 14 amino acids.

This clone was picked up a small number of times. The DNA of the CDR3 is TGTGCCAGCAGCTCCTCTAGCGGGGGGGTAGATACGCAGTATTTT. This sequence encodes CASSSSSGGVDTQYF. J is TRBJ2-3 and V is TRBV7-3, with TRBD2 matching 12 bases. Germline lookup yields CDR1 SGHTA and CDR2 FQGTGA. The CDR3 length is 15 residues. The J segment lost 5 bases and the V segment lost 4 bases, leaving 4 bases of the junction unmatched.

This chain connects TRBV5-5 to TRBJ2-7; TRBD2 is a possible D gene (5 bases). This CDR3 has 14 amino acids. V was cut by 3 bases and J by 0 bases, with 10 bases left in between. Looked up from germline, CDR1 is SGHKS and CDR2 is YYEKEE (reference sequence). The CDR3 loop is CASSSEAHSYEQYF. The CDR3, as DNA: TGTGCCAGCAGCTCGGAGGCACACTCCTACGAGCAGTACTTC.

This sequence joins TRBV4-3 and TRBJ2-7; D gene ambiguous. V lost 4 bases, J lost 0 bases, and 7 bases lay in between. Germline-derived CDR1 and CDR2 are LGHNA and YSLEER. This CDR3 has 13 amino acids. CDR3 nucleotide sequence: TGCGCCAGCAGCCGGTCAGACTCCTACGAGCAGTACTTC. Encoded protein: CASSRSDSYEQYF.

Here the CDR3 reads CASSASGTRNSPLHF. The CDR3 DNA follows: TGTGCCAGCAGCGCTTCCGGGACGAGAAATTCACCCCTCCACTTT. The chain has TRBV7-9 and TRBJ1-6; a possible D gene is TRBD1 (5 bases). Germline V lookup: CDR1 SEHNR, CDR2 FQNEAQ (reference sequence). Trimming cost V 5 bases and J 7 bases, with 15 bases left between them. The length of the CDR3 is 15 residues.

Turning to this clone: This CDR3 is also generated by other DNA sequences in the sample. The CDR3 region has the DNA TGTGCCAGCAGTCCCTCCTACGAGCAGTACTTC. This encodes CASSPSYEQYF. V usage is TRBV2 and J usage is TRBJ2-7, with D hard to call. The germline V gene encodes CDR1 SNHLY and CDR2 FYNNEI. This CDR3 spans 11 amino acids. The germline V and J ends were trimmed by 5 bases and 0 bases, with 2 bases remaining between them.

The CDR3 loop is CASSSPGSSYEQYF. CDR3 bases: TGCGCCAGCAGCTCTCCGGGATCTTCCTACGAGCAGTACTTC. The rearrangement joins TRBV5-1 to TRBJ2-7; possibly TRBD2 for D (5 bases). Germline V lookup: CDR1 SGHRS, CDR2 YFSETQ. The CDR3 is made up of 14 amino acids. V lost 3 bases, J lost 1 base, and 11 bases lay in between.

In regard to this clone: The junction shows a germline mismatch at one end, possibly a read error. The chain carries TRBV27 and TRBJ2-7; D is ambiguous. CDR3 size: 12 residues. Germline V gene data show CDR1 as MNHEY and CDR2 as SMNVEV (reference sequence). DNA for the CDR3: TGTGCCAGCAGTTTGGATCGCTACGGGCAGTACTTC. Translating gives CASSLDRYGQYF.

V usage is TRBV7-2 and J usage is TRBJ2-2; TRBD2 matches 11 bases. Trimming took 2 bases from V and 5 from J; bases not matched to a gene: 4. This CDR3 is 16 amino acids long. Germline CDR1 reads SGHTA; CDR2 reads FQGNSA. The CDR3 loop is CASSLSSGGVTGELFF. Written as DNA, the CDR3 is TGTGCCAGCAGCTTAAGTAGCGGGGGGGTAACCGGGGAGCTGTTTTTT.